The 12 T cell receptor beta chains in this list originate from one sample, sequenced in a study of tumor and adjacent non-tumor tissue in lung cancer. This sample's RNA came from whole unsorted tissue. Three rounds of nested PCR, following a modified ARM-PCR protocol, produced the TCRbeta library. TCRdb re-analysed the multiplex PCR reads in MiXCR, keeping a single row per CDR3 protein. The sample carries under 150,000 distinct CDR3 sequences, around 60% recorded once. Sequencing input: lung tumor tissue. These TCRs come from a man in his sixties with small cell lung cancer.

Concerning this clonotype itself: A much larger clone is a single base away; this may be a read error. The J gene is TRBJ2-5, the V gene TRBV20-1; the D is unclear. Germline CDR1 reads DFQATT; CDR2 reads SNEGSKA (reference sequence). The CDR3 is made up of 15 amino acids. The CDR3 protein is CSARDPRHFQGTQYF. The CDR3 nucleotides are TGCAGTGCTAGAGATCCGCGGCACTTCCAAGGGACCCAGTACTTC.

As to this clonotype: This may arise from a read error, as a much more abundant clone is one base away. This chain links TRBV20-1 with TRBJ2-2; D gene uncertain. From germline, CDR1 is DFQATT and CDR2 SNEGSKA (reference sequence). The CDR3 loop spans 14 amino acids. V was trimmed by 5 bases and J by 6 bases, leaving 16 bases between them. This CDR3 is CSAEGIRPPGELFF. The CDR3 DNA is TGCAGTGCTGAAGGGATTAGACCCCCCGGGGAGCTGTTTTTT.

V and J are TRBV6-5 and TRBJ1-6; weak D call: TRBD1 (5 bases). The germline V gene has CDR1 MNHEY and CDR2 SVGAGI. This CDR3 contains 14 residues. Here the CDR3 reads CGSYSGGGNSPLHF. The DNA of the CDR3 is TGTGGCAGTTACTCCGGTGGGGGGAATTCACCCCTCCACTTT.

V is TRBV12-5 and J is TRBJ2-2; D assignment may be TRBD1 or TRBD2 (5 bases each). Germline values: CDR1 LGHNT, CDR2 FRNRAP. V lost 8 bases to trimming and J lost 7 bases, with 11 bases between them. This CDR3 spans 12 amino acids. This CDR3 is CASTVGDGELFF. The DNA of the CDR3 is TGTGCTAGTACCGTGGGGGACGGGGAGCTGTTTTTT.

A note on this clonotype: A read error may be the cause here, since a much bigger clone is one base away. This chain links TRBV6-5 with TRBJ2-1, with TRBD1 matching over 12 bases. J gave up 9 bases and V 7 bases, and 4 bases lay outside the gene matches. This CDR3 is built from 13 residues. Germline V gene data show CDR1 as MNHEY and CDR2 as SVGAGI. CDR3 sequence reads: CASKGTGGTEQFF. CDR3 bases: TGTGCCAGCAAGGGGACAGGGGGCACTGAGCAGTTCTTC.

The rearrangement links TRBV11-1 to TRBJ2-7, with D unresolved. Between the trimmed V and J ends, which lost 7 bases and 6 bases, there was a span of 13 bases. The CDR3 spans 12 residues. The V gene's germline CDR1 is SGHAT and CDR2 FQDESV (reference sequence). CDR3 amino acids: CASNEQRREQYF. CDR3 coding DNA: TGTGCCAGCAACGAACAGAGGCGCGAGCAGTACTTC.

Worth noting for this clonotype: A much larger clone lies one base from this, so it may be a read error. The V and J genes are TRBV10-3 and TRBJ2-1; D might be TRBD2 (7 bases). Germline CDR1 ENHRY, CDR2 SYGVKD. The CDR3 totals 11 residues. In DNA, the CDR3 is TGTGCCATCAAGCGGGACAATGAGCAGTTATTC. This encodes CAIKRDNEQLF.

On this clonotype: The CDR3 end shows no conserved phenylalanine or tryptophan, and so a read error is likely. This chain links TRBV11-3 with TRBJ2-3; 9 bases line up with TRBD2. This CDR3 contains 15 residues. Per the germline V gene, CDR1 is SGHNT and CDR2 is YENEEA. The trim removed 3 bases at V and 7 bases at J, leaving 8 bases unmatched. The CDR3 DNA sequence: TGTGCCAGCAGCTTCAATAGCGGGAGTTTAAATACGCAGTATCTT. Its translation is CASSFNSGSLNTQYL.

With regard to this clonotype: A clone one base away is much larger, so this may be a read error. This CDR3 reads CSALPWDTDTQYF. The CDR3 DNA reads as TGCAGTGCCCTACCCTGGGACACAGATACGCAGTATTTT. The chain combines TRBV20-1 with TRBJ2-3; D ambiguous. Germline CDR1 DFQATT, CDR2 SNEGSKA (reference sequence). V was pared by 6 bases and J by 2 bases, with 12 bases between. The CDR3 spans 13 residues.

On this clonotype: Being one base from a much bigger clone, this may be a read error. The DNA of the CDR3 is TGCAGTGCTACTAAAGGTGGTCGCTATGGCTACACCTTC. It translates to CSATKGGRYGYTF. The gene calls are TRBV20-1 and TRBJ1-2, with D uncertain. Deletions cut 4 bases from V and 4 bases from J, with 13 bases between. CDR1 is DFQATT and CDR2 is SNEGSKA in the germline V gene (reference sequence). The CDR3 is 13 residues long.

This clonotype was seen ten or more times. V usage is TRBV20-1 and J usage is TRBJ2-7; the match to TRBD2 covers 9 bases. Looked up from germline, CDR1 is DFQATT and CDR2 is SNEGSKA (reference sequence). The CDR3 length is 14 residues. With 1 base clipped from V and 7 bases from J, the junction kept 8 bases outside the gene matches. DNA for the CDR3: TGCAGTGCTAGAGGCGGTAGCGGGAGTTCGGAGCAGTACTTC. As protein: CSARGGSGSSEQYF.

This clonotype was picked up many times. This sequence joins TRBV29-1 and TRBJ1-2; 7 bases are shared with TRBD1. The germline V gene has CDR1 SQVTM and CDR2 ANQGSEA. The CDR3 is 14 residues long. Losses at the gene ends were 8 bases for V and 6 bases for J; bases not matched to a gene: 15. CDR3 loop: CSIWTGGGYDGYTF. As DNA, the CDR3 is TGCAGCATTTGGACAGGTGGCGGGTACGATGGCTACACCTTC.